This T cell receptor beta chain was sequenced during a study of blood T cell repertoires in COVID-19. Study information: Both acute and convalescent COVID-19 samples were obtained from the United States, Italy and Spain.

This CDR3 has 16 amino acids. Germline V gives CDR1 SEHNR, CDR2 FQNEAQ (reference sequence). V lost 6 bases, J lost 5 bases, and 20 bases lay in between. Original data processing: Estimation of nucleated cell counts relied on the amplification of reference gene primers. Method: immunoSEQ multiplex PCR; TCRdb's copy keeps in-frame clones and lacks some. V and J calls and clone size are copied from that table; D and trimming were computed from the DNA. The table lists over 65,000 clones, 75% to 85% of them singletons. The sequence was collected from a man aged 55 to 70 with COVID-19, enrolled during active disease. The chain employs TRBV7-9 and TRBJ2-1; maybe TRBD2 (5 bases). The sample taken for sequencing was peripheral blood. Here the CDR3 DNA reads TGTGCCAGCAGGGGAGAATTGAGGAGAGTTCACAATGAGCAGTTCTTC. This codes for CASRGELRRVHNEQFF.